The clone carrying this T cell receptor beta chain was recorded a few times. cDNA molecules, individually, were tagged with unique molecular identifiers. TCRdb reprocessed the 5' RACE reads with MiXCR, giving one entry per CDR3 protein. The sample has about 80,000 distinct CDR3 sequences; approximately 12% are singletons. The data were obtained in a study of early T cells in non-severe SARS-CoV-2 infection. This TCR was sampled from an adult who was a healthcare worker with PCR-confirmed SARS-CoV-2 infection or an uninfected control (not recorded which). Sequencing was done on a sample of whole blood.

CDR3 residues: CASSSRRGMGYEQFF. The CDR3 bases are TGTGCCAGCAGTTCACGTCGGGGGATGGGGTATGAGCAGTTCTTC. The J gene is TRBJ2-1, the V gene TRBV5-5; tentative D call: TRBD2 (6 bases). The CDR3 is made up of 15 amino acids. V lost 5 bases, J lost 8 bases, and 20 bases lay in between. The germline CDR1 and CDR2 sequences are SGHKS and YYEKEE (reference sequence). Full variable domain (outside the CDR3, taken from reference TRBV5-5 and TRBJ2-1): DAGVTQSPTHLIKTRGQQVTLRCSPISGHKSVSWYQQVLGQGPQFIFQYYEKEERGRGNFPDRFSARQFPNYSSELNVNALLLGDSALYLCASSSRRGMGYEQFFGPGTRLTVL.